The 4 T cell receptor beta chains in this list originate from one sample, sequenced in a study of shared clonotypes between healthy human individuals. Assay used: immunoSEQ multiplex PCR; TCRdb lists only in-frame clones, some missing. The data show approximately 720,000 clones, around 72% seen once. Sequenced sample: memory CD4+ T cells sorted from blood. As to subset: CD45RA-negative fraction. These receptor sequences come from a woman in her twenties or thirties in good health.

The V call is TRBV28, the J call TRBJ1-5, with D perhaps matching TRBD1 (6 bases). Germline loops: CDR1 MDHEN, CDR2 SYDVKM. The CDR3 totals 15 residues. V lost 8 bases, J lost 4 bases, and 18 bases lay in between. The CDR3 sequence: CASLERGHYNQPQHF. In nucleotides, the CDR3 is TGTGCCAGCTTGGAACGGGGGCATTATAATCAGCCCCAGCATTTT.

This clone was seen a single time. V gene TRBV11-3 combines with J gene TRBJ1-5, with 7 nucleotides matching TRBD1. The CDR3 runs to 13 residues. Germline loops: CDR1 SGHNT, CDR2 YENEEA. V lost 5 bases to trimming and J lost 5 bases; unmatched junction nucleotides: 3. The CDR3 region has the DNA TGTGCCAGCAGCCATGACAGGGATCAGCCCCAGCATTTT. This sequence encodes CASSHDRDQPQHF.

In its sample, this clone was seen a few times. A read error may account for a junction end that differs from germline. The rearrangement joins TRBV6-6 to TRBJ1-4; D call uncertain. There are 13 residues in the CDR3. Germline-derived CDR1 and CDR2 are MNHNY and SVGAGI (reference sequence). The CDR3, as DNA: TGTGCCGGCAGTCAAGGGCCTAATGAAAAACTGTTTTTT. Encoded protein: CAGSQGPNEKLFF.

This clone was picked up a small number of times. This chain uses TRBV5-1 with TRBJ2-1; 12 nucleotides agree with TRBD1. V lost 0 bases, J lost 8 bases, and 3 bases stayed unmatched. From germline, CDR1 is SGHRS and CDR2 YFSETQ. The CDR3 runs 15 residues. The CDR3 is CASSLEGTGGDEQFF. The CDR3 DNA follows: TGCGCCAGCAGCTTGGAAGGGACAGGGGGCGATGAGCAGTTCTTC.